The entry that follows covers one T cell receptor beta chain sequence. These data belong to a study of Graves' ophthalmopathy and Graves' hyperthyroidism. Scientists amplified the TCR beta CDR3 regions from RNA transcripts. The authors performed first-round RT-PCR with HTBI primers and then a second-round multiplex PCR. MiXCR, run by TCRdb on the multiplex PCR reads, gives a single entry per CDR3 protein. Here the sample spans under 200,000 distinct CDR3 sequences, more than 30% being singletons. Material: peripheral blood. The receptor's source is a woman aged 40 to 55 with Graves' ophthalmopathy.

The DNA of the CDR3 is TGTGCCACCAGCAGAGAGACTAGCGACCTAGGGTACGAGCAGTACTTC. Protein sequence: CATSRETSDLGYEQYF. V gene TRBV15 combines with J gene TRBJ2-7; 8 bases agree with TRBD2. With 0 bases clipped from V and 4 bases from J, the junction kept 8 bases outside the gene matches. Germline values: CDR1 LNHNV, CDR2 YYDKDF (reference sequence). The CDR3 has 16 amino acids.